Shown below are 16 T cell receptor beta chains from a single sample sequenced in a study of OX40 agonist ivuxolimab in advanced cancers. Method: immunoSEQ multiplex PCR; TCRdb's copy keeps in-frame clones and lacks some. The sample contains approximately 70,000 clones, 85% of which appear only once. The material sequenced was CD4+ or CD8+ T cells sorted from blood, taken in a trial of the OX40 agonist ivuxolimab. The source of these receptors is an adult with an advanced solid tumor such as melanoma, head and neck, liver or kidney cancer.

The genes are TRBV6-5 and TRBJ1-5; possible D gene TRBD1, 5 bases. This CDR3 is built from 15 residues. Germline assignment: CDR1 MNHEY and CDR2 SVGAGI. V dropped 5 bases and J dropped 6 bases, with 17 bases sitting between them. The CDR3 protein is CASSPPGPWGQPQHF. In DNA form, the CDR3 reads TGTGCCAGCAGTCCCCCGGGGCCGTGGGGTCAGCCCCAGCATTTT.

The V call is TRBV20-1, the J call TRBJ1-2; the D is unclear. Germline lookup yields CDR1 DFQATT and CDR2 SNEGSKA (reference sequence). V was pared by 2 bases and J by 7 bases, with 8 bases between. This CDR3 is built from 11 residues. In DNA, the CDR3 is TGCAGTGCTAGAATGGGGTTTGGCTACACCTTC. As protein: CSARMGFGYTF.

The rearrangement joins TRBV28 to TRBJ2-7, with 7 bases that match TRBD1. The junction had 11 bases not matched to a gene; V was cut back by 3 bases and J by 3 bases. Germline CDR1 is MDHEN and CDR2 is SYDVKM. The CDR3 contains 16 residues. CDR3 DNA: TGTGCCAGCAGTTTTCCCCCTCCGGGACAGATCTACGAGCAGTACTTC. Protein product: CASSFPPPGQIYEQYF.

The chain combines TRBV6-6 with TRBJ1-4; no reliable D call. Germline CDR1 MNHNY, CDR2 SVGAGI (reference sequence). Trimming shortened V by 6 bases and J by 4 bases, and 12 bases separated the two germline ends. The CDR3 is 14 residues long. In nucleotides, the CDR3 is TGTGCCAGCAGCTGGGCCGGAGGTAATGAAAAACTGTTTTTT. Protein sequence: CASSWAGGNEKLFF.

This sequence joins TRBV14 and TRBJ1-1; TRBD1 aligns across 11 bases. J was trimmed by 2 bases and V by 4 bases; bases with no gene match: 6. CDR1 is SGHDN, CDR2 FVKESK, per germline. The CDR3 is 16 amino acids. In DNA, the CDR3 is TGTGCCAGCAGCCCCTGGACAGGGGGCGGCAACACTGAAGCTTTCTTT. It translates to CASSPWTGGGNTEAFF.

The chain links TRBV2 to TRBJ1-5; tentative D call: TRBD1 (5 bases). CDR1 and CDR2 from the germline V gene are SNHLY and FYNNEI. The CDR3 contains 14 residues. With 6 bases removed from V and 0 bases from J, the gap between germline ends came to 9 bases. The CDR3 sequence is CASSPDSSNQPQHF. In DNA form, the CDR3 reads TGTGCCAGCAGCCCCGACAGTAGCAATCAGCCCCAGCATTTT.

The V and J genes are TRBV6-5 and TRBJ1-5, with D unclear. CDR1 is MNHEY, CDR2 SVGAGI, per germline. V was cut by 8 bases and J by 4 bases, with 12 bases left in between. The CDR3 has 13 residues. Here the CDR3 reads CASGLAVNQPQHF. CDR3 coding DNA: TGTGCCAGCGGTTTGGCAGTTAATCAGCCCCAGCATTTT.

The rearrangement uses TRBV7-2 and TRBJ2-1; TRBD1 aligns across 7 bases. The junction had 4 bases not matched to a gene; V was cut back by 5 bases and J by 6 bases. Germline assignment: CDR1 SGHTA and CDR2 FQGNSA. The CDR3 runs 13 residues. The chain's CDR3 is CASSNRGSNEQFF. The CDR3 nucleotides are TGTGCCAGCAGCAACAGGGGAAGCAATGAGCAGTTCTTC.

This chain joins TRBV11-2 and TRBJ2-2, with 9 bases fitting TRBD1. Per the germline V gene, CDR1 is SGHAT and CDR2 is FQNNGV. The ends lost 4 bases at V and 6 bases at J; junction bases unmatched: 9. CDR3 length: 16 residues. The CDR3 spells CASSYGTGPFAGELFF. The CDR3 DNA is TGTGCCAGCAGCTACGGGACAGGGCCCTTTGCCGGGGAGCTGTTTTTT.

This clone showed up just once. The gene calls are TRBV7-2 and TRBJ2-3, with 15 nucleotides matching TRBD2. Germline CDR1 SGHTA, CDR2 FQGNSA. V was clipped by 6 bases and J by 3 bases; unmatched bases: 1. This CDR3 spans 15 amino acids. The CDR3 sequence: CASRGLAGGTDTQYF. The CDR3 DNA reads as TGTGCCAGCAGGGGACTAGCGGGGGGAACAGATACGCAGTATTTT.

There are a few counts of this clone. The rearrangement joins TRBV27 to TRBJ2-3, with a weak D call TRBD1 (5 bases). Deletions cut 5 bases from V and 6 bases from J, with 15 bases between. The CDR3 consists of 14 residues. Germline V gene data show CDR1 as MNHEY and CDR2 as SMNVEV (reference sequence). The DNA of the CDR3 is TGTGCCAGCAGTCCGACAGTGGATAGGGATACGCAGTATTTT. Its translation is CASSPTVDRDTQYF.

This clone was observed a few times. V gene TRBV25-1 combines with J gene TRBJ2-2, with D maybe TRBD1 (6 bases). V was shortened by 3 bases and J by 3 bases, with 8 bases between the two germline ends. CDR3 length equals 14 residues. Looked up from germline, CDR1 is MGHDK and CDR2 is SYGVNS. CDR3 protein: CASSDGGHTGELFF. CDR3 bases: TGTGCCAGCAGTGATGGGGGCCACACCGGGGAGCTGTTTTTT. Drawing the rest from reference TRBV25-1 and TRBJ2-2, the complete variable domain is EADIYQTPRYLVIGTGKKITLECSQTMGHDKMYWYQQDPGMELHLIHYSYGVNSTEKGDLSSESTVSRIRTEHFPLTLESARPSHTSQYLCASSDGGHTGELFFGEGSRLTVL.

This clone was found once. This chain joins TRBV27 and TRBJ2-3, with 14 bases that match TRBD2. The V gene end was trimmed by 6 bases and the J gene end by 4 bases; junction bases not matched to a gene: 3. The CDR3 extends over 15 amino acids. From germline, CDR1 is MNHEY and CDR2 SMNVEV (reference sequence). In nucleotides, the CDR3 is TGTGCCAGCAGATCGGGACTAGCGGGAGCAGATACGCAGTATTTT. Its protein is CASRSGLAGADTQYF.

The CDR3 DNA sequence: TGTGCCAGCAGTGAAGAGGGGGCAAGACAGCCCCAGCATTTT. Its protein is CASSEEGARQPQHF. The V gene is TRBV6-1, the J gene TRBJ1-5; 7 bases are a match to TRBD1. CDR3 length: 14 amino acids. V shed 1 base and J 7 bases; nucleotides not matched to a gene: 4. Per the germline V gene, CDR1 is MNHNS and CDR2 is SASEGT.

The chain links TRBV11-3 to TRBJ2-3; 7 bases align to TRBD1. V shed 4 bases and J 4 bases; nucleotides not matched to a gene: 8. CDR1 is SGHNT and CDR2 is YENEEA in the germline V gene. The CDR3 is 15 amino acids. This chain's CDR3 is CASSSRQGYPDTQYF. The CDR3 DNA reads as TGTGCCAGCAGCTCACGACAGGGCTACCCAGATACGCAGTATTTT.

This clone was observed a few times. The J gene is TRBJ1-5, the V gene TRBV5-1; D gene unclear. The V and J ends lost 4 bases and 6 bases respectively, with 11 bases between them. Germline V gene data show CDR1 as SGHRS and CDR2 as YFSETQ. The CDR3 covers 13 residues. CDR3 sequence reads: CASSPMGVQPQHF. Here the CDR3 DNA reads TGCGCCAGCAGCCCCATGGGCGTTCAGCCCCAGCATTTT.